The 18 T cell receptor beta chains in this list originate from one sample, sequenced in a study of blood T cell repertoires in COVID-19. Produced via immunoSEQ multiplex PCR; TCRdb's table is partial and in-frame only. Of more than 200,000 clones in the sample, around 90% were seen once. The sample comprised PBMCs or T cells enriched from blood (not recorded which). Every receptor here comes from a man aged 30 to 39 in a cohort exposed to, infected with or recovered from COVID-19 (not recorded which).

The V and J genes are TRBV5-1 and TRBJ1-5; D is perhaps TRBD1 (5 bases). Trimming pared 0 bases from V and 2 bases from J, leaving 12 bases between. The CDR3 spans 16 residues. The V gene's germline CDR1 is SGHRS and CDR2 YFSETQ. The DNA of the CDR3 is TGCGCCAGCAGCTTGGGCGGGGGTACGGGCAATCAGCCCCAGCATTTT. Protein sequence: CASSLGGGTGNQPQHF. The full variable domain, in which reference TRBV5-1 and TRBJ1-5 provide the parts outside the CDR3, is KAGVTQTPRYLIKTRGQQVTLSCSPISGHRSVSWYQQTPGQGLQFLFEYFSETQRNKGNFPGRFSGRQFSNSRSEMNVSTLELGDSALYLCASSLGGGTGNQPQHFGDGTRLSIL.

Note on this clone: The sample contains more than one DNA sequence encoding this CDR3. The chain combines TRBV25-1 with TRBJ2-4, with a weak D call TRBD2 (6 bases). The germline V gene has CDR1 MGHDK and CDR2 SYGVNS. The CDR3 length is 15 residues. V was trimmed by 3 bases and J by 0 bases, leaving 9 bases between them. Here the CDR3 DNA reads TGTGCCAGCAGTGAGTCGGGACTAGCCAAAAACATTCAGTACTTC. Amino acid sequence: CASSESGLAKNIQYF.

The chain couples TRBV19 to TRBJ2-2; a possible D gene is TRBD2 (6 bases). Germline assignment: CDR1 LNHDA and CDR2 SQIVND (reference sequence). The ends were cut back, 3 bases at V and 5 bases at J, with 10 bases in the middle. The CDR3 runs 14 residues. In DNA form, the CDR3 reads TGTGCCAGTAGTATCGTGGGAGGAACCGGGGAGCTGTTTTTT. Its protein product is CASSIVGGTGELFF.

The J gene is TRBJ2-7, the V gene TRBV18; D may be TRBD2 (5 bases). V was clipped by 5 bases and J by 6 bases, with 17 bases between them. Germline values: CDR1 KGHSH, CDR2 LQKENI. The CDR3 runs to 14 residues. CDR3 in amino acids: CASSSYVLGSEQYF. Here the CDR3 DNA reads TGTGCCAGCTCATCATATGTTCTGGGGAGCGAGCAGTACTTC.

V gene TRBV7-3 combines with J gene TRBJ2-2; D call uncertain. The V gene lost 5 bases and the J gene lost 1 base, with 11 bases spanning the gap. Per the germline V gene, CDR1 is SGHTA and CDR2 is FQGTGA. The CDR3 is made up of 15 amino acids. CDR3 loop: CASSPLPQNTGELFF. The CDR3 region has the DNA TGTGCCAGCAGCCCTCTGCCACAGAACACCGGGGAGCTGTTTTTT.

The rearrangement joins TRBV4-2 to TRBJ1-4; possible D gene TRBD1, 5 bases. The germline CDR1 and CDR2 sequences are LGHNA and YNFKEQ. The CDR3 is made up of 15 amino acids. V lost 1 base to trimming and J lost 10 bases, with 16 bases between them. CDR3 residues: CASSQGGDGKGKLFF. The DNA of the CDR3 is TGTGCCAGCAGCCAAGGGGGGGACGGGAAGGGAAAACTGTTTTTT.

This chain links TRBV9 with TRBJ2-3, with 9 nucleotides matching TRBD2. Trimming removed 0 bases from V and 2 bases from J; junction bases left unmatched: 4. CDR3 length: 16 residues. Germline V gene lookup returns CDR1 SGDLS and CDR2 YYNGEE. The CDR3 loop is CASSVAAGGATDTQYF. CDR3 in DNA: TGTGCCAGCAGCGTAGCGGCGGGAGGGGCCACAGATACGCAGTATTTT.

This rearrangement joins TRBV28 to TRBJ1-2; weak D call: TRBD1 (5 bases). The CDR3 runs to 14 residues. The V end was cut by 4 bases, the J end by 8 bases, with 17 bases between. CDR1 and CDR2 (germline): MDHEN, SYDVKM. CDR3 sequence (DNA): TGTGCCAGCAGTTCAGGTACCCCATGGGGCGGCTACACCTTC. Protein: CASSSGTPWGGYTF.

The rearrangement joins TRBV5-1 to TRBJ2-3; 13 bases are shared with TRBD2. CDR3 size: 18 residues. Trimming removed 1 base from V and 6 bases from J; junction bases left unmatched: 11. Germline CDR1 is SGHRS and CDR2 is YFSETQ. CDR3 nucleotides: TGCGCCAGCAGCTTGTTGGGGGGACTAGCGGGAATTTCCGATACGCAGTATTTT. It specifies CASSLLGGLAGISDTQYF.

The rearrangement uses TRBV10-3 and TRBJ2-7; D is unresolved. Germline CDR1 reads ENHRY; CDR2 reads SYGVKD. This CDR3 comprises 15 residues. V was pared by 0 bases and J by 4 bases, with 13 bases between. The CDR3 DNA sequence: TGTGCCATCAGTGAGTCGGTCATTCGCACATACGAGCAGTACTTC. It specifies CAISESVIRTYEQYF.

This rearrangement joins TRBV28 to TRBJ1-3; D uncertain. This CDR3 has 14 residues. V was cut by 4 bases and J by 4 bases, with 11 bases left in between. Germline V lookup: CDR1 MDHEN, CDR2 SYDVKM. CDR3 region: CASSYLRAGNTIYF. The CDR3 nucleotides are TGTGCCAGCAGTTATCTACGAGCCGGAAACACCATATATTTT.

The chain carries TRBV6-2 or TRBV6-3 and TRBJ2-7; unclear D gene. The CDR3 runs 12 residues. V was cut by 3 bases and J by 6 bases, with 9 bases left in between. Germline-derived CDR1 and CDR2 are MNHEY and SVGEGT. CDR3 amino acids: CASSYFLREQYF. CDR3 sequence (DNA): TGTGCCAGCAGTTATTTTCTACGCGAGCAGTACTTC.

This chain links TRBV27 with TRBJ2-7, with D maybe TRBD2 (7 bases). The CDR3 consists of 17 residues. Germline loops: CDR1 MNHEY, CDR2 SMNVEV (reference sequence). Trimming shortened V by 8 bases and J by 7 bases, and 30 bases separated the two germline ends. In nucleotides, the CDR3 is TGTGCCAGCCGTCGGGACTTGGCGGGGGCAGGAGTCGGGGAGCAGTACTTC. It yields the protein CASRRDLAGAGVGEQYF.

The CDR3 here is CASSIKSCRLAWEIRDTGELFF. The DNA for the CDR3 is TGTGCCAGCAGCATAAAGTCTTGTAGACTAGCGTGGGAGATAAGGGACACCGGGGAGCTGTTTTTT. The chain combines TRBV21-1 with TRBJ2-2; the DNA was not compared with TRBD2, the D call given in the table. TRBV21-1 is a pseudogene locus. The CDR3 has 22 residues.

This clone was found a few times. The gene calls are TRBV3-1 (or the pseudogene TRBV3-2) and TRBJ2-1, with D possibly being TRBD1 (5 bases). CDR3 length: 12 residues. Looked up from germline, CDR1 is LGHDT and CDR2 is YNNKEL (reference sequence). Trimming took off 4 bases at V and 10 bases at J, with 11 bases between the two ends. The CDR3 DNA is TGTGCCAGCAGCCCAACAGGATTCGAGCAGTTCTTC. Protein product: CASSPTGFEQFF.

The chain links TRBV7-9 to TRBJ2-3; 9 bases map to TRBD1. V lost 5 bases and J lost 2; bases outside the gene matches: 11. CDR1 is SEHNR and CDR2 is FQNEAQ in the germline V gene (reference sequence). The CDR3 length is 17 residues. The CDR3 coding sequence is TGTGCCAGCAGCCTGAGACGGCGGGACAGGGTCACAGATACGCAGTATTTT. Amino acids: CASSLRRRDRVTDTQYF.

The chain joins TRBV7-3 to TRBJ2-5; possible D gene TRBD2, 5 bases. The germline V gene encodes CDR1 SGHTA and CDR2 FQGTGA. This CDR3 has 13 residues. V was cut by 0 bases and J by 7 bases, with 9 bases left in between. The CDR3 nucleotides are TGTGCCAGCAGCTTAACGGGAGACGGGACCCAGTACTTC. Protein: CASSLTGDGTQYF.

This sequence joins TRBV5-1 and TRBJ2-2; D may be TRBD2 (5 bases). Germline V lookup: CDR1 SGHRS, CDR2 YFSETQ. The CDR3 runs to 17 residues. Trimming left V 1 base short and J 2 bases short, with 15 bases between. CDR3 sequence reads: CASSLSSGGLNTGELFF. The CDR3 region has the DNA TGCGCCAGCAGCTTGTCTTCCGGAGGCCTCAACACCGGGGAGCTGTTTTTT.